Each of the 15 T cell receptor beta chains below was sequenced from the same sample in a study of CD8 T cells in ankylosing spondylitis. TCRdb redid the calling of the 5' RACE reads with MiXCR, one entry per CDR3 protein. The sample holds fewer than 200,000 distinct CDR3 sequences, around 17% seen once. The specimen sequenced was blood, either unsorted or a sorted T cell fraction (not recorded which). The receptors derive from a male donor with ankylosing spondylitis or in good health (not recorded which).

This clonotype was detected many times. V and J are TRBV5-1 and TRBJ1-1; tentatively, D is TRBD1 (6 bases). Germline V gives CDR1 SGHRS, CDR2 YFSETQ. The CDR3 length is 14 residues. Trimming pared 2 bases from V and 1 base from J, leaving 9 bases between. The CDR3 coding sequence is TGCGCCAGCAGCTTACAGGGAGGGAACACTGAAGCTTTCTTT. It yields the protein CASSLQGGNTEAFF.

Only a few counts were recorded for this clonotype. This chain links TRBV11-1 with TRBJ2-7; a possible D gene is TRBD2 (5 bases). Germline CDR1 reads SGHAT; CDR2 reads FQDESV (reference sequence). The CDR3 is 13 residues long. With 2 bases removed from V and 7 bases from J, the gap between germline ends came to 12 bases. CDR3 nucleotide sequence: TGTGCCAGCAGCTTATACAGAGGGAGAGAGCAGTACTTC. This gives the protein CASSLYRGREQYF.

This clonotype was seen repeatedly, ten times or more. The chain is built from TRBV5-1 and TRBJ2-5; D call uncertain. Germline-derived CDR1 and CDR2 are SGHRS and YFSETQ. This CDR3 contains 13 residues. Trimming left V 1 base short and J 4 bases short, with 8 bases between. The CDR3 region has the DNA TGCGCCAGCAGCTTGTGGGATGGAGAGACCCAGTACTTC. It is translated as CASSLWDGETQYF.

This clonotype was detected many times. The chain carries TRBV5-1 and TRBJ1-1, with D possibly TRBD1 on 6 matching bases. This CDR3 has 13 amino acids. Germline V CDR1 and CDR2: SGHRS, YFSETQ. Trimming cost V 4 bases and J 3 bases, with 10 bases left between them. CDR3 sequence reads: CASSTWTDTEAFF. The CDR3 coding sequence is TGCGCCAGCAGCACCTGGACAGACACTGAAGCTTTCTTT. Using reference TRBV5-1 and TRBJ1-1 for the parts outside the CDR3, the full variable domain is KAGVTQTPRYLIKTRGQQVTLSCSPISGHRSVSWYQQTPGQGLQFLFEYFSETQRNKGNFPGRFSGRQFSNSRSEMNVSTLELGDSALYLCASSTWTDTEAFFGQGTRLTVV.

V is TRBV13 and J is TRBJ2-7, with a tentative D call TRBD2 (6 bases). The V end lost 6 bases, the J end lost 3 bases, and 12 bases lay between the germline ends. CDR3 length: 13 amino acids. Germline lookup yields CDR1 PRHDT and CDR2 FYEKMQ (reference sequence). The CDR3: CASRQDGSYEQYF. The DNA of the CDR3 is TGTGCCAGCAGACAAGACGGGAGCTACGAGCAGTACTTC.

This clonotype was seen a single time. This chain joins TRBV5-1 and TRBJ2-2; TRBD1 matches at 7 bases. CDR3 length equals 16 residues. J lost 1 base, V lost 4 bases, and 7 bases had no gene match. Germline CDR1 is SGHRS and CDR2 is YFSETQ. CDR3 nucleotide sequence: TGCGCCAGCAGCCCACCCAGGACAGGGAACACCGGGGAGCTGTTTTTT. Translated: CASSPPRTGNTGELFF.

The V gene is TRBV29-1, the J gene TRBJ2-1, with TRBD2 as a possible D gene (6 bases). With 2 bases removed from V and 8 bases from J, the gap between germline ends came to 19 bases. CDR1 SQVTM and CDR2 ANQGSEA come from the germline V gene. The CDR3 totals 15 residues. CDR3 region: CSVERDPEWRDEQFF. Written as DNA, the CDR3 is TGCAGCGTTGAAAGGGACCCCGAATGGAGGGATGAGCAGTTCTTC.

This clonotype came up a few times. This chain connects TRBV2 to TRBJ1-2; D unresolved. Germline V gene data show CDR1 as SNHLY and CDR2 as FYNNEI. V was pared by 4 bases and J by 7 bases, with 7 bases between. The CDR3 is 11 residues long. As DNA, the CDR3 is TGTGCCAGCAGTGTCGTACCTGGCTACACCTTC. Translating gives CASSVVPGYTF.

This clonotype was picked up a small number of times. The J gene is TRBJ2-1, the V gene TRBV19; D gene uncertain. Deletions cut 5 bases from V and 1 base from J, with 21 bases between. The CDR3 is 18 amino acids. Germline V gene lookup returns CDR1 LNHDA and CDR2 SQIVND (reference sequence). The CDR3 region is CASSHFRQALGSYNEQFF. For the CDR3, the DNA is TGTGCCAGTAGTCATTTCAGGCAGGCCCTGGGGTCCTACAATGAGCAGTTCTTC.

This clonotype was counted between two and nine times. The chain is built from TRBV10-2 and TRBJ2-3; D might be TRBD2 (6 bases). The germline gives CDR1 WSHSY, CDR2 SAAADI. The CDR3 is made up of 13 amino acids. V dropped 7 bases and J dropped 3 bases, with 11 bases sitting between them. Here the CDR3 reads CASKEGGTDTQYF. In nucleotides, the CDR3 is TGCGCCAGCAAGGAGGGAGGTACAGATACGCAGTATTTT.

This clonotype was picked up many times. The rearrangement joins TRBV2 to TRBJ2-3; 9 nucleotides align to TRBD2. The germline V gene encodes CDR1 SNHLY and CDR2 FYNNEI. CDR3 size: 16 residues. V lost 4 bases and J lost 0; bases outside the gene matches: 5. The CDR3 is CASSATSGLSTDTQYF. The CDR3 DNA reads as TGTGCCAGCAGTGCCACTAGCGGGCTAAGCACAGATACGCAGTATTTT.

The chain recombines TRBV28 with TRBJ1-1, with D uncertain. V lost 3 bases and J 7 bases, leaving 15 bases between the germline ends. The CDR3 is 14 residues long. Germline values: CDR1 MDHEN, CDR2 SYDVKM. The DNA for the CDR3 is TGTGCCAGCAGTTTCGAGAAACTCGGTGGTGAAGCTTTCTTT. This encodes CASSFEKLGGEAFF.

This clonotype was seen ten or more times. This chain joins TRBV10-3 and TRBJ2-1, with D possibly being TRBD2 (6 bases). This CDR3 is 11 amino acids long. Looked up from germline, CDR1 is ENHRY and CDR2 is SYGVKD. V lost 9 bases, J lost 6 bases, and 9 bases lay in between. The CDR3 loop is CAMGLSNEQFF. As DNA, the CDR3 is TGTGCCATGGGACTGAGCAATGAGCAGTTCTTC.

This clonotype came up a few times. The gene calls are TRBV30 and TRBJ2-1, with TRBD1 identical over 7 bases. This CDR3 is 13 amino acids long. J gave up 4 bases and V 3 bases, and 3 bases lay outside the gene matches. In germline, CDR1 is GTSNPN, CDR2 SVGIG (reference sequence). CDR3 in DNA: TGTGCCTGGAGACAGGGGATTTACAATGAGCAGTTCTTC. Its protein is CAWRQGIYNEQFF. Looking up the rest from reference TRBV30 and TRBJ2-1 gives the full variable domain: SQTIHQWPATLVQPVGSPLSLECTVEGTSNPNLYWYRQAAGRGLQLLFYSVGIGQISSEVPQNLSASRPQDRQFILSSKKLLLSDSGFYLCAWRQGIYNEQFFGPGTRLTVL.

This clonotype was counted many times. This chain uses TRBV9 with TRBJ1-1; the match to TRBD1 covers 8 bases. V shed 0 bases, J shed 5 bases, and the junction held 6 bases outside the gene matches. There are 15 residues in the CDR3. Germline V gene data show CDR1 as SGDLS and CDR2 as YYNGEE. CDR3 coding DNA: TGTGCCAGCAGCGTAGCTGGACAGGGTTGGACTGAAGCTTTCTTT. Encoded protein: CASSVAGQGWTEAFF.